Below are 13 T cell receptor beta chains sequenced from a single sample in a study of blood T cell repertoires in COVID-19. Here immunoSEQ multiplex PCR was the method, and the copy in TCRdb shows in-frame clones only, minus some. Of about 180,000 clones in the sample, about 86% were seen once. Specimen: peripheral blood. The receptors shown here come from a woman aged 70 to 79 with COVID-19, enrolled during active disease.

The count of this clone is one. This chain joins TRBV29-1 and TRBJ2-7; weak D call: TRBD1 (6 bases). Germline V gene data show CDR1 as SQVTM and CDR2 as ANQGSEA. This CDR3 has 12 residues. V was cut by 6 bases and J by 3 bases, with 12 bases left in between. The CDR3 region is CSVNGQFYEQYF. In DNA form, the CDR3 reads TGCAGCGTCAACGGACAGTTCTACGAGCAGTACTTC.

The chain links TRBV29-1 to TRBJ2-7; TRBD1 matches at 9 bases. The CDR3 runs 13 residues. In germline, CDR1 is SQVTM, CDR2 ANQGSEA. With 3 bases clipped from V and 5 bases from J, the junction kept 5 bases outside the gene matches. CDR3 in amino acids: CSVDWDRVHEQYF. The CDR3 bases are TGCAGCGTTGACTGGGACAGGGTCCACGAGCAGTACTTC.

This clone is a singleton in its sample. The chain uses TRBV19 and TRBJ1-5; possible D gene TRBD1, 6 bases. The CDR3 runs to 15 residues. Trimming took off 0 bases at V and 4 bases at J, with 10 bases between the two ends. Looked up from germline, CDR1 is LNHDA and CDR2 is SQIVND (reference sequence). CDR3 sequence reads: CASSIEGQPNQPQHF. The CDR3 nucleotides read TGTGCCAGTAGTATAGAAGGACAGCCAAATCAGCCCCAGCATTTT.

This chain links TRBV19 with TRBJ2-3; D is perhaps TRBD1 (6 bases). The CDR3 sequence is 15 residues long. V lost 6 bases and J 2 bases, leaving 15 bases between the germline ends. Germline CDR1 LNHDA, CDR2 SQIVND (reference sequence). DNA for the CDR3: TGTGCCAGTAGGCAGGGGCCCCCCTACACAGATACGCAGTATTTT. Residues: CASRQGPPYTDTQYF. Variable domain in full (rest from reference TRBV19 and TRBJ2-3): DGGITQSPKYLFRKEGQNVTLSCEQNLNHDAMYWYRQDPGQGLRLIYYSQIVNDFQKGDIAEGYSVSREKKESFPLTVTSAQKNPTAFYLCASRQGPPYTDTQYFGPGTRLTVL.

V gene TRBV19 combines with J gene TRBJ1-1; TRBD1 matches 7 bases. CDR1 is LNHDA, CDR2 SQIVND, per germline (reference sequence). The V gene end was trimmed by 7 bases and the J gene end by 1 base; junction bases not matched to a gene: 6. The CDR3 has 14 residues. CDR3 in DNA: TGTGCCAGTAAAACGACAGGGCGGAACACTGAAGCTTTCTTT. Its translation: CASKTTGRNTEAFF.

A single count supports this clone. V is TRBV28 and J is TRBJ2-1, with D tentatively TRBD1 (6 bases). CDR1 is MDHEN, CDR2 SYDVKM, per germline. Trimming pared 6 bases from V and 7 bases from J, leaving 19 bases between. CDR3 length: 15 residues. The CDR3 protein is CASRGQGSGSNEQFF. As DNA, the CDR3 is TGTGCCAGCAGAGGGCAGGGGAGTGGGTCGAATGAGCAGTTCTTC.

V and J are TRBV29-1 and TRBJ2-7, with TRBD1 matching over 9 bases. Germline lookup yields CDR1 SQVTM and CDR2 ANQGSEA. CDR3 length: 13 residues. V was clipped by 3 bases and J by 5 bases; unmatched bases: 5. As DNA, the CDR3 is TGCAGCGTTGATGGGACAGGGTCCCACGAGCAGTACTTC. Translated: CSVDGTGSHEQYF.

The chain carries TRBV5-1 and TRBJ1-2; the match to TRBD1 covers 8 bases. The CDR3 contains 14 residues. V shed 4 bases and J 4 bases; nucleotides not matched to a gene: 6. CDR1 and CDR2 (germline): SGHRS, YFSETQ. The CDR3: CASSPYTGGYGYTF. CDR3 coding DNA: TGCGCCAGCAGCCCCTACACAGGGGGCTATGGCTACACCTTC. The variable domain in full, with the rest retrieved from reference TRBV5-1 and TRBJ1-2, is KAGVTQTPRYLIKTRGQQVTLSCSPISGHRSVSWYQQTPGQGLQFLFEYFSETQRNKGNFPGRFSGRQFSNSRSEMNVSTLELGDSALYLCASSPYTGGYGYTFGSGTRLTVV.

This clone was counted a few times. V gene TRBV29-1 combines with J gene TRBJ1-1, with 7 bases that match TRBD1. Germline V lookup: CDR1 SQVTM, CDR2 ANQGSEA. With V trimmed by 5 bases and J by 6 bases, 9 bases remained unmatched. The CDR3 consists of 13 residues. The CDR3 reads CSVTGTVISEAFF. DNA of the CDR3: TGCAGCGTTACCGGGACAGTGATTTCTGAAGCTTTCTTT.

This sequence joins TRBV4-1 and TRBJ1-6, with D tentatively TRBD1 (5 bases). The CDR3 is made up of 15 amino acids. Per the germline V gene, CDR1 is MGHRA and CDR2 is YSYEKL. The V gene lost 0 bases and the J gene lost 7 bases, with 10 bases spanning the gap. The DNA for the CDR3 is TGCGCCAGCAGCCAAGACAGGGCGCGAAATTCACCCCTCCACTTT. This codes for CASSQDRARNSPLHF.

The rearrangement joins TRBV10-2 to TRBJ2-7; the match to TRBD2 covers 8 bases. CDR1 is WSHSY and CDR2 is SAAADI in the germline V gene. The CDR3 has 13 residues. The J segment lost 4 bases and the V segment lost 2 bases, leaving 1 base of the junction unmatched. CDR3 DNA: TGCGCCAGCAGTGAGCCGGGGGGGTACGAGCAGTACTTC. Encoded protein: CASSEPGGYEQYF.

The CDR3 DNA sequence: TGTGCCAGCAGTAAGGGCGGGAGCTACGAGCAGTACTTC. It specifies CASSKGGSYEQYF. The genes are TRBV9 and TRBJ2-7, with 7 bases lining up with TRBD2. CDR3 size: 13 residues. Germline CDR1 is SGDLS and CDR2 is YYNGEE. The ends lost 5 bases at V and 3 bases at J; junction bases unmatched: 5.

J is TRBJ2-5 and V is TRBV19, with D possibly TRBD2 on 6 matching bases. CDR3 length: 13 residues. Deletions cut 4 bases from V and 5 bases from J, with 11 bases between. Germline assignment: CDR1 LNHDA and CDR2 SQIVND (reference sequence). The CDR3 region is CASSNPSVETQYF. The CDR3 DNA reads as TGTGCCAGTAGTAACCCTAGCGTGGAGACCCAGTACTTC.